Listed here are 10 T cell receptor beta chains from one sample, sequenced in a study of blood T cells in healthy people across ages. A second PCR, run for about 7 to 11 cycles, used a sample-barcoded 5' primer plus a J-beta primer mix. One entry per CDR3 protein results from TCRdb running MiXCR on the 5' RACE reads. The sample contains about 1.7 million distinct CDR3 sequences, approximately 28% of which appear only once. Sequencing was done on a sample of blood. The origin of the receptors is a woman younger than 45 in good health.

This clonotype was seen only a few times. The chain recombines TRBV12-3 or TRBV12-4 with TRBJ2-5; TRBD2 matches at 9 bases. This CDR3 is built from 15 residues. V gave up 1 base and J gave up 5 bases; unmatched junction bases: 5. The CDR3 loop reads CASSLGPGLAETQYF. The CDR3 DNA sequence: TGTGCCAGCAGTTTAGGCCCCGGACTAGCGGAGACCCAGTACTTC.

The chain carries TRBV20-1 and TRBJ2-3, with D tentatively TRBD2 (6 bases). V lost 0 bases and J lost 4, with 17 bases in between. The CDR3 length is 16 residues. From germline, CDR1 is DFQATT and CDR2 SNEGSKA (reference sequence). CDR3 in DNA: TGCAGTGCTAGAGATCGGACGGGAGCTGGCGCAGATACGCAGTATTTT. Encoded protein: CSARDRTGAGADTQYF.

The genes are TRBV20-1 and TRBJ2-3; 10 bases fit TRBD1. Germline V gene data show CDR1 as DFQATT and CDR2 as SNEGSKA (reference sequence). The J segment lost 0 bases and the V segment lost 2 bases, leaving 5 bases of the junction unmatched. There are 16 residues in the CDR3. The CDR3 nucleotides are TGCAGTGCTAGATCTCCGGGACAGGGGAGCACAGATACGCAGTATTTT. Translated, it gives CSARSPGQGSTDTQYF.

The gene calls are TRBV5-1 and TRBJ2-1, with 12 bases fitting TRBD2. The CDR3 has 16 amino acids. The V and J ends lost 0 bases and 8 bases, in that order; junction bases with no gene match: 6. From germline, CDR1 is SGHRS and CDR2 YFSETQ. CDR3 sequence reads: CASSLEPSGGAYEQFF. The CDR3, as DNA: TGCGCCAGCAGCTTGGAACCTAGCGGGGGGGCCTATGAGCAGTTCTTC.

A few counts support this clonotype. J is TRBJ2-1 and V is TRBV4-3; a possible D gene is TRBD2 (5 bases). CDR1 and CDR2 from the germline V gene are LGHNA and YSLEER. V was cut by 1 base and J by 5 bases, with 15 bases left in between. CDR3 length: 16 amino acids. The CDR3 coding sequence is TGCGCCAGCAGCCAAGGAAGATCGAGCGGCGACAATGAGCAGTTCTTC. Its protein is CASSQGRSSGDNEQFF.

This clonotype has just a few counts. The chain is built from TRBV7-3 and TRBJ2-3; D is possibly TRBD1 (6 bases). The CDR3 is 16 residues long. The V end lost 4 bases, the J end lost 0 bases, and 14 bases lay between the germline ends. Germline V CDR1 and CDR2: SGHTA, FQGTGA. CDR3: CASSSRTGFSTDTQYF. The CDR3 DNA sequence: TGTGCCAGCAGCTCGCGTACAGGGTTTAGCACAGATACGCAGTATTTT.

The rearrangement uses TRBV15 and TRBJ2-5, with 8 bases identical to TRBD2. The trim removed 5 bases at V and 2 bases at J, leaving 7 bases unmatched. The germline CDR1 and CDR2 sequences are LNHNV and YYDKDF (reference sequence). The CDR3 spans 15 residues. As DNA, the CDR3 is TGTGCCACCAGCGGCAGACTAGCGATACAAGAGACCCAGTACTTC. Translated, it gives CATSGRLAIQETQYF.

In DNA, the CDR3 is TGCGCCAGCCGACGAGGCGGGGTGTCAGATACGCAGTATTTT. Translating gives CASRRGGVSDTQYF. The rearrangement links TRBV10-2 to TRBJ2-3; tentative D call: TRBD2 (6 bases). V lost 8 bases and J lost 4, with 16 bases in between. The length of the CDR3 is 14 residues. Germline values: CDR1 WSHSY, CDR2 SAAADI.

Points on this clonotype: This may be a read error: a much more frequent sequence differs by one nucleotide. The chain has TRBV10-1 and TRBJ2-7; D is ambiguous. V lost 0 bases, J lost 7 bases, and 16 bases lay in between. Germline lookup yields CDR1 WNHNN and CDR2 SYGVQD (reference sequence). This CDR3 has 15 amino acids. CDR3 coding DNA: TGCGCCAGCAGTGAGTCTCTCCGCTTAACTAATGAGCAGTACTTC. Protein sequence: CASSESLRLTNEQYF.

This clonotype was picked up a small number of times. The chain is built from TRBV9 and TRBJ1-6; no firm D call. The CDR3 has 16 residues. Trimming left V 6 bases short and J 3 bases short, with 16 bases between. Per germline, CDR1 SGDLS and CDR2 YYNGEE. The CDR3 nucleotides are TGTGCCAGCAACAATGGGGAAGTGGACTATAATTCACCCCTCCACTTT. This gives the protein CASNNGEVDYNSPLHF.